This T cell receptor beta chain stems from a study of T-cell reconstitution after alpha-beta-depleted transplantation in children. The germline CDR1 and CDR2 sequences are MNHEY and SVGAGI. The V gene lost 0 bases and the J gene lost 5 bases, with 11 bases spanning the gap. CDR3 length equals 15 residues. As regards this clonotype: The antigen is not known.

The TCRbeta library incorporated unique molecular identifiers. In TCRdb, the PCR reads were re-called with MiXCR into one record per CDR3 protein. The sample lists around 580,000 distinct CDR3 sequences, 23% occurring once. General observations from the study: Several hundred rapidly expanded clones from non-depleted graft cells reportedly supplied alpha-beta T cells about two months post-transplant.

The sample consisted of PBMCs, mostly from graft donor cells, taken 360 days after TCRalphabeta/CD19-depleted stem cell transplant. V is TRBV6-5 and J is TRBJ2-1; possible D gene TRBD2, 5 bases. This sequence was found in a boy less than two years old who had a stem cell transplant for acute myeloid leukemia, so the T cells may come from the graft donor. The DNA for the CDR3 is TGTGCCAGCAGTTACTCACTAGACCGAGACAATGAGCAGTTCTTC. It translates to CASSYSLDRDNEQFF.